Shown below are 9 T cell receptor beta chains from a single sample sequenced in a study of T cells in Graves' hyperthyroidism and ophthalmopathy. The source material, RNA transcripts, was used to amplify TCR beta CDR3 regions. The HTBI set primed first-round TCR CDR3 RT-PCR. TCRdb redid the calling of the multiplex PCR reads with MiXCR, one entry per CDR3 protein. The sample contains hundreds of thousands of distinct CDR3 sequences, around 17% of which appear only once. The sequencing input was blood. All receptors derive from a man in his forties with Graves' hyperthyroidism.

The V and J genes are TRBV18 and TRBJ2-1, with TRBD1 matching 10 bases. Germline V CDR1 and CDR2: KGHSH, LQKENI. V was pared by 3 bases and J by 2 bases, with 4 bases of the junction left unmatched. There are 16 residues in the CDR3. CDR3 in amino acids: CASSPAGTGAYNEQFF. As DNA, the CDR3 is TGTGCCAGCTCACCGGCCGGGACAGGGGCCTACAATGAGCAGTTCTTC.

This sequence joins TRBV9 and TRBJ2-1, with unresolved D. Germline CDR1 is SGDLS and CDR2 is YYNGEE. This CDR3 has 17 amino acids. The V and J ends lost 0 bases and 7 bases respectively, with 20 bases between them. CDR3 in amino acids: CASSVAGPRTYYNEQFF. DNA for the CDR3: TGTGCCAGCAGCGTAGCTGGACCGAGAACTTATTATAATGAGCAGTTCTTC.

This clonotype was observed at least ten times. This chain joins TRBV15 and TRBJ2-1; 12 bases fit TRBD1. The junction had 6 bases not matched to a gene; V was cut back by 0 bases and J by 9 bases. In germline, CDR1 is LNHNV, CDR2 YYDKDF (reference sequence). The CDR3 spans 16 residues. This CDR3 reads CATSRDTGTGGREQFF. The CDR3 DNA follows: TGTGCCACCAGCAGAGACACCGGGACAGGGGGCCGTGAGCAGTTCTTC.

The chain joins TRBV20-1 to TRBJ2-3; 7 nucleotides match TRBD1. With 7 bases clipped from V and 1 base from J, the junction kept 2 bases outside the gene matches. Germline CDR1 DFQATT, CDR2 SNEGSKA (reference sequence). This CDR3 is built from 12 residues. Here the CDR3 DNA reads TGCAGTGTTACAGGGGGCACAGATACGCAGTATTTT. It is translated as CSVTGGTDTQYF.

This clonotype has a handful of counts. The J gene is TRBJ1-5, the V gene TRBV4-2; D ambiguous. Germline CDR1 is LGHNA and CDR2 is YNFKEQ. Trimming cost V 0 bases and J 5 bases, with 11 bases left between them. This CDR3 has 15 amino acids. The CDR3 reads CASSQDGNRDQPQHF. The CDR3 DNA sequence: TGTGCCAGCAGCCAAGATGGAAATCGGGATCAGCCCCAGCATTTT.

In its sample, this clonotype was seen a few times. The CDR3 sequence: CASSQTRVVNYGYTF. The DNA for the CDR3 is TGTGCCAGCAGCCAAACCAGGGTGGTAAACTATGGCTACACCTTC. The V gene is TRBV14, the J gene TRBJ1-2; possibly TRBD1 for D (5 bases). The V end lost 2 bases, the J end lost 2 bases, and 12 bases lay between the germline ends. This CDR3 has 15 residues. Germline lookup yields CDR1 SGHDN and CDR2 FVKESK.

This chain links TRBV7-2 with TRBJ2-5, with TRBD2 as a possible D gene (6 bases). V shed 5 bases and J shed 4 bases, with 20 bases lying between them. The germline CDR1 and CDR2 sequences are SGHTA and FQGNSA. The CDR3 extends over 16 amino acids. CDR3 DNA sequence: TGTGCCAGCAGCGCTCAAGTAGCGGCCTCCGGAGAGACCCAGTACTTC. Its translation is CASSAQVAASGETQYF.

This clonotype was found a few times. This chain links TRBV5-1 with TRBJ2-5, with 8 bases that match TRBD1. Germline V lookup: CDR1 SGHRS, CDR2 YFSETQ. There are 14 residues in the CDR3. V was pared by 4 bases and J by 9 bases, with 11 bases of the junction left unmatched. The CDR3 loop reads CASSRTGLFGAQYF. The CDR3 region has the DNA TGCGCCAGCAGCCGGACAGGGTTGTTTGGAGCCCAGTACTTC.

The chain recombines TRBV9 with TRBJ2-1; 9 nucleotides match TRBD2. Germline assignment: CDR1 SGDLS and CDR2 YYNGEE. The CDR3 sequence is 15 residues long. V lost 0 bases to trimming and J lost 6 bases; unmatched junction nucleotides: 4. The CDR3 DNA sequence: TGTGCCAGCAGCGTAGGCGGGACTAGCAGCAATGAGCAGTTCTTC. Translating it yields CASSVGGTSSNEQFF.